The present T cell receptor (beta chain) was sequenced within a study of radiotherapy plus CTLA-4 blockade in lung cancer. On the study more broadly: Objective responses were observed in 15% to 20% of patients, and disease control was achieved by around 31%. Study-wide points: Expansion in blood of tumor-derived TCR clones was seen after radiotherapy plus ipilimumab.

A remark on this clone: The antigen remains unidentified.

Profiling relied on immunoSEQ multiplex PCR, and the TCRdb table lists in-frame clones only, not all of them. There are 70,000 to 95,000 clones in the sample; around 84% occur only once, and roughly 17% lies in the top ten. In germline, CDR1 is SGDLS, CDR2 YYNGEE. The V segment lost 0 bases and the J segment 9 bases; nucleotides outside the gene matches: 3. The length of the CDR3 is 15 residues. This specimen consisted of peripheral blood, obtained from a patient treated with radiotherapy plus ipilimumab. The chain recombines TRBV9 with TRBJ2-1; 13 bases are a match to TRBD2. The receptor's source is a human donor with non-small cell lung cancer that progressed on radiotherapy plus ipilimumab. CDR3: CASSVATSGRGEQFF. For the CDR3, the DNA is TGTGCCAGCAGCGTAGCTACTAGCGGGAGGGGTGAGCAGTTCTTC.